These 18 T cell receptor beta chains were all obtained from the same sample, sequenced in a study of blood T cell repertoires in COVID-19 (TCRdb year 2020). Library preparation was by the immunoSEQ multiplex PCR assay. TCRdb mirrors the immuneACCESS table, restricted to in-frame sequences. Some clones are absent from its copies; in checked studies, under half trace to an unresolved V gene, and the reason for the others is unknown. For this sample the table gives fewer than 80,000 clones, of which roughly nine tenths were detected only once. The ten top clones hold about a sixth of the sample. The specimen sequenced was peripheral blood. These receptors were obtained from a woman of 80 years or more with active or convalescent COVID-19.

The chain recombines TRBV4-3 with TRBJ2-3; 12 nucleotides align to TRBD2. Germline lookup yields CDR1 LGHNA and CDR2 YSLEER. V lost 0 bases to trimming and J lost 6 bases; unmatched junction nucleotides: 10. This CDR3 comprises 18 residues. This chain's CDR3 is CASSQDHYPSGGADTQYF. The CDR3 coding sequence is TGCGCCAGCAGCCAAGATCATTATCCTAGCGGGGGGGCGGATACGCAGTATTTT.

This chain joins TRBV7-2 and TRBJ2-7; 8 nucleotides line up with TRBD1. CDR1 SGHTA and CDR2 FQGNSA come from the germline V gene. Trimming at V came to 6 bases and at J to 5 bases, leaving 9 bases not matched to a gene. The CDR3 runs to 14 residues. The CDR3 is CASRHRQGRDEQYF. CDR3 DNA: TGTGCCAGCAGGCACAGACAGGGGCGGGACGAGCAGTACTTC. Based on the CDR3 plus reference TRBV7-2 and TRBJ2-7, the full variable domain is GAGVSQSPSNKVTEKGKDVELRCDPISGHTALYWYRQSLGQGLEFLIYFQGNSAPDKSGLPSDRFSAERTGGSVSTLTIQRTQQEDSAVYLCASRHRQGRDEQYFGPGTRLTVT.

The CDR3 sequence is CASSSQGGINSPLHF. CDR3 DNA sequence: TGTGCCAGCAGCTCCCAGGGGGGCATAAATTCACCCCTCCACTTT. The J gene is TRBJ1-6, the V gene TRBV7-9; TRBD1 aligns across 7 bases. Germline V gene lookup returns CDR1 SEHNR and CDR2 FQNEAQ (reference sequence). The CDR3 totals 15 residues. V lost 4 bases, J lost 7 bases, and 7 bases stayed unmatched.

The rearrangement joins TRBV7-9 to TRBJ2-1; the match to TRBD1 covers 11 bases. The CDR3 extends over 19 amino acids. V lost 8 bases to trimming and J lost 8 bases; unmatched junction nucleotides: 23. Looked up from germline, CDR1 is SEHNR and CDR2 is FQNEAQ (reference sequence). The CDR3 DNA is TGTGCCAGCGGAACAGGACAGGGGGCTGGGATAAGGCTCTTCGATGAGCAGTTCTTC. It codes for CASGTGQGAGIRLFDEQFF.

The chain uses TRBV5-4 and TRBJ1-1; TRBD1 is a possible D gene (5 bases). There are 13 residues in the CDR3. CDR1 is SGHNT, CDR2 YYREEE, per germline (reference sequence). Trimming took off 4 bases at V and 3 bases at J, with 10 bases between the two ends. The CDR3 nucleotides are TGTGCCAGCAGCCCCGGGGGGGACACTGAAGCTTTCTTT. It translates to CASSPGGDTEAFF.

This clone was detected a few times. V usage is TRBV7-2 and J usage is TRBJ2-7; D ambiguous. CDR3 length equals 11 residues. Trimming cost V 2 bases and J 5 bases, with 4 bases left between them. CDR1 is SGHTA and CDR2 is FQGNSA in the germline V gene. The CDR3 protein is CASSLYHEQYF. The CDR3 DNA sequence: TGTGCCAGCAGCTTATATCACGAGCAGTACTTC. The entire variable domain, with the rest obtained from reference TRBV7-2 and TRBJ2-7, is as follows: GAGVSQSPSNKVTEKGKDVELRCDPISGHTALYWYRQSLGQGLEFLIYFQGNSAPDKSGLPSDRFSAERTGGSVSTLTIQRTQQEDSAVYLCASSLYHEQYFGPGTRLTVT.

The V call is TRBV27, the J call TRBJ2-7, with a weak D call TRBD2 (5 bases). V shed 9 bases and J shed 2 bases, with 17 bases lying between them. Germline V gives CDR1 MNHEY, CDR2 SMNVEV (reference sequence). The CDR3 has 14 amino acids. The CDR3 sequence is CASLREGFPYEQYF. The CDR3 nucleotides are TGTGCCAGTCTCCGGGAAGGTTTCCCCTACGAGCAGTACTTC.

The chain carries TRBV20-1 and TRBJ1-1, with D perhaps matching TRBD1 (6 bases). Germline CDR1 and CDR2: DFQATT and SNEGSKA (reference sequence). Trimming left V 5 bases short and J 8 bases short, with 12 bases between. This CDR3 is 11 amino acids long. This CDR3 reads CSASDRNEAFF. CDR3 bases: TGCAGTGCTTCCGACAGGAACGAAGCTTTCTTT.

This clone came up a few times. The V gene is TRBV14, the J gene TRBJ2-2; D is undetermined. Trimming removed 4 bases at V and 3 bases at J, with 6 bases between. The V gene's germline CDR1 is SGHDN and CDR2 FVKESK. The CDR3 has 13 amino acids. CDR3 bases: TGTGCCAGCAGCCTTCAATACACCGGGGAGCTGTTTTTT. Translation: CASSLQYTGELFF.

The chain recombines TRBV2 with TRBJ1-2; possibly TRBD1 for D (6 bases). Germline lookup yields CDR1 SNHLY and CDR2 FYNNEI. CDR3 length: 12 residues. CDR3 amino acids: CARGGTNYGYTF. In DNA, the CDR3 is TGTGCAAGGGGGGGAACTAACTATGGCTACACCTTC.

This chain joins TRBV4-2 and TRBJ1-2, with D tentatively TRBD1 (6 bases). Germline CDR1 LGHNA, CDR2 YNFKEQ. V lost 0 bases to trimming and J lost 5 bases, with 13 bases between them. This CDR3 spans 15 amino acids. CDR3: CASSQDQGIGYGYTF. CDR3 DNA sequence: TGTGCCAGCAGCCAAGATCAGGGGATCGGGTATGGCTACACCTTC.

This clone has just a few counts. This chain uses TRBV7-2 with TRBJ2-3; D possibly corresponds to TRBD2 (7 bases). CDR3 length: 14 amino acids. V dropped 2 bases and J dropped 4 bases, with 10 bases sitting between them. CDR1 is SGHTA, CDR2 FQGNSA, per germline. The DNA for the CDR3 is TGTGCCAGCAGCTTACGGGGGGCGGCAGATACGCAGTATTTT. Amino acid sequence: CASSLRGAADTQYF.

Points on this clone: This specimen includes other DNA sequences encoding the same CDR3. The rearrangement links TRBV6-5 to TRBJ1-2; D is perhaps TRBD1 (6 bases). Per the germline V gene, CDR1 is MNHEY and CDR2 is SVGAGI. This CDR3 comprises 14 residues. Trimming cost V 0 bases and J 1 base, with 6 bases left between them. The chain's CDR3 is CASSYSQGNYGYTF. CDR3 in DNA: TGTGCCAGCAGTTACTCACAGGGTAACTATGGCTACACCTTC.

The genes are TRBV6-2 or TRBV6-3 and TRBJ1-5; TRBD1 agrees at 8 bases. The V gene's germline CDR1 is MNHEY and CDR2 SVGEGT. The CDR3 is made up of 14 amino acids. V lost 6 bases and J lost 4; bases outside the gene matches: 5. Written as DNA, the CDR3 is TGTGCCAGCAGCTGGACAGGGATAAATCAGCCCCAGCATTTT. Encoded protein: CASSWTGINQPQHF.

This sequence joins TRBV12-3 or TRBV12-4 and TRBJ1-1, with 9 bases aligning to TRBD1. The CDR3 is made up of 13 amino acids. The junction had 8 bases not matched to a gene; V was cut back by 8 bases and J by 7 bases. The CDR3 spells CASGEQGAFEAFF. In DNA, the CDR3 is TGTGCCAGCGGTGAACAGGGGGCTTTTGAAGCTTTCTTT.

The V call is TRBV4-3, the J call TRBJ2-7, with a tentative D call TRBD2 (6 bases). There are 14 residues in the CDR3. Trimming took off 1 base at V and 4 bases at J, with 11 bases between the two ends. Germline V lookup: CDR1 LGHNA, CDR2 YSLEER. CDR3 region: CASSQGWGGYEQYF. The CDR3 nucleotides read TGCGCCAGCAGCCAAGGGTGGGGAGGTTACGAGCAGTACTTC.

This clone was seen once. The chain is built from TRBV28 and TRBJ1-1; D ambiguous. The CDR3 runs to 11 residues. Trimming cost V 3 bases and J 10 bases, with 9 bases left between them. Germline V gene lookup returns CDR1 MDHEN and CDR2 SYDVKM. This CDR3 reads CASSLGRGAFF. The CDR3, as DNA: TGTGCCAGCAGTTTGGGTCGGGGAGCTTTCTTT.

The gene calls are TRBV19 and TRBJ1-5; D possibly corresponds to TRBD1 (5 bases). Germline CDR1 is LNHDA and CDR2 is SQIVND (reference sequence). Deletions cut 2 bases from V and 7 bases from J, with 12 bases between. The CDR3 covers 14 residues. The CDR3 sequence is CASSIMGGSQPQHF. In DNA, the CDR3 is TGTGCCAGTAGTATAATGGGGGGGTCCCAGCCCCAGCATTTT.